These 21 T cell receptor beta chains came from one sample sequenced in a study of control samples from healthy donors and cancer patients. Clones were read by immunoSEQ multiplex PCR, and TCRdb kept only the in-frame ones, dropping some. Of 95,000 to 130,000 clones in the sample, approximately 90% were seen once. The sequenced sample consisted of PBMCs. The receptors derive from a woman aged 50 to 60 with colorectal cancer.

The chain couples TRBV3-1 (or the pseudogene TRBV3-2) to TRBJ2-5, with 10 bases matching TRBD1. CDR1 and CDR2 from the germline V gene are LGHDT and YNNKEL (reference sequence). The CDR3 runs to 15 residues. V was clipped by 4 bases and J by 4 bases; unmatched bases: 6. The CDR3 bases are TGTGCCAGCAGCCGCCGACAGGGGGCCGCAGAGACCCAGTACTTC. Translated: CASSRRQGAAETQYF.

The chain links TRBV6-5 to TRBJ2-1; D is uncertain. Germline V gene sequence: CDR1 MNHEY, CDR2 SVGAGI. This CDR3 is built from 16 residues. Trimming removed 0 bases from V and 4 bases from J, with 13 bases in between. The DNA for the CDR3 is TGTGCCAGCAGTTACTCGCACGCGTTTAATTACAATGAGCAGTTCTTC. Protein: CASSYSHAFNYNEQFF.

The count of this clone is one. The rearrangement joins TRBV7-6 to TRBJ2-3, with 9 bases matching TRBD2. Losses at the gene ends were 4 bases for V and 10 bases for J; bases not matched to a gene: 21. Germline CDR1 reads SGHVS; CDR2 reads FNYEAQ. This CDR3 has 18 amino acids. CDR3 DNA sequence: TGTGCCAGCAGCTCCCCCCGGGGGGCGGGAGGGCCGCCTCGTGCGCAGTATTTT. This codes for CASSSPRGAGGPPRAQYF.

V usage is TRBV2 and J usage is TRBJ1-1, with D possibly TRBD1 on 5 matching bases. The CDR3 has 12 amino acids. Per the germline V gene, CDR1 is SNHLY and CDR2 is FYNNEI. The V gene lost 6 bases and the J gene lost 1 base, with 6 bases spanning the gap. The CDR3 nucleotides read TGTGCCAGCAGACAGGAGAACACTGAAGCTTTCTTT. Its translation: CASRQENTEAFF.

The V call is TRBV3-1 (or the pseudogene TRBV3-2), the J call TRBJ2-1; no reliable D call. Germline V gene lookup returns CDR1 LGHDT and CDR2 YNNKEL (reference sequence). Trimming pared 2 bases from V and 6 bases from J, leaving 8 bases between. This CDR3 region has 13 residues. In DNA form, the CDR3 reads TGTGCCAGCAGCCAATCGTGGCTCAATGAGCAGTTCTTC. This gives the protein CASSQSWLNEQFF.

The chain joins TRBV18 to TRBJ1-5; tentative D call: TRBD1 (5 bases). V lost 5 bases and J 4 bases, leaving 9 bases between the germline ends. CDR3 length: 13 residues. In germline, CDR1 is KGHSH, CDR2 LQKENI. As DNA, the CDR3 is TGTGCCAGCTCAGGGGCCGGGAATCAGCCCCAGCATTTT. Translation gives CASSGAGNQPQHF.

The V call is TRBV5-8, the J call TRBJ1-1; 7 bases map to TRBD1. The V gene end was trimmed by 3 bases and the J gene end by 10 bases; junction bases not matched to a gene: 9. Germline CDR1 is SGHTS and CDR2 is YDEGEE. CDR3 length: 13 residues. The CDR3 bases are TGTGCCAGCAGCTCAAACCCAGGGGGGCGAGCTTTCTTT. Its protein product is CASSSNPGGRAFF.

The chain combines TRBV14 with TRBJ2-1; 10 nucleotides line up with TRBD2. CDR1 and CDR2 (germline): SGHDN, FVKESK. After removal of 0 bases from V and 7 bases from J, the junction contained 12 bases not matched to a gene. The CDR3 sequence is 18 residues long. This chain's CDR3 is CASSQDLWLAGGGNEQFF. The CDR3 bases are TGTGCCAGCAGCCAAGATCTTTGGTTAGCGGGGGGCGGTAATGAGCAGTTCTTC.

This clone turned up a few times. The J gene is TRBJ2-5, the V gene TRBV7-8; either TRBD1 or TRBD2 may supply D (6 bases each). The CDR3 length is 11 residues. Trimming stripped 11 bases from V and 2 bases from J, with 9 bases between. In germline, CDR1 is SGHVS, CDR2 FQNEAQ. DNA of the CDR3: TGTGCCGGAGGGGGGCAAGAGACCCAGTACTTC. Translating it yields CAGGGQETQYF.

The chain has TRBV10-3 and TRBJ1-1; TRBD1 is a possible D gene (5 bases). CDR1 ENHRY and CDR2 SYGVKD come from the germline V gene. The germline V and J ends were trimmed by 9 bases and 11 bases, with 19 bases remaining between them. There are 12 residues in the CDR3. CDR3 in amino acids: CAMGRSEAIAFF. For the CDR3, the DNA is TGTGCCATGGGACGCTCCGAGGCGATTGCTTTCTTT.

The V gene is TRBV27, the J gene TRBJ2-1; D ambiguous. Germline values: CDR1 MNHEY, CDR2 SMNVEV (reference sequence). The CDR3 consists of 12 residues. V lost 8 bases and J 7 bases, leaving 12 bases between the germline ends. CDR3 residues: CASGVLQNEQFF. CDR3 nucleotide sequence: TGTGCCAGCGGCGTCCTTCAGAATGAGCAGTTCTTC.

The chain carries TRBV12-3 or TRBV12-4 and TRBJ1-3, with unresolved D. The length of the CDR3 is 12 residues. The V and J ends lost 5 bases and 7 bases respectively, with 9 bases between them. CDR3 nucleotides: TGTGCCAGCAGTCCCACCCGGAACACCATATATTTT. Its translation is CASSPTRNTIYF.

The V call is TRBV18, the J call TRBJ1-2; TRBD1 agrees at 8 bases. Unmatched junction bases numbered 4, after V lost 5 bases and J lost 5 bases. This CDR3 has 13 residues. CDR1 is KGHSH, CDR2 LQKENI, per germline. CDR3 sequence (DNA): TGTGCCAGCTCAGCGGGACAGGAGTATGGCTACACCTTC. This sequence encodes CASSAGQEYGYTF.

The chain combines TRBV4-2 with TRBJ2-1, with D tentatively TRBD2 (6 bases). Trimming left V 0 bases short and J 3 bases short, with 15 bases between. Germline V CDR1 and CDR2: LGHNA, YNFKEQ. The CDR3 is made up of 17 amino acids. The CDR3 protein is CASSQDPAGDYYNEQFF. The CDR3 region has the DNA TGTGCCAGCAGCCAAGATCCAGCGGGCGATTACTACAATGAGCAGTTCTTC.

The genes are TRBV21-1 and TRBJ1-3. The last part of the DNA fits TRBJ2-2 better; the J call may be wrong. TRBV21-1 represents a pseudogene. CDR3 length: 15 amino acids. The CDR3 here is CASSVPGVKAGELFF. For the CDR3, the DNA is TGTGCCAGCAGCGTCCCAGGAGTAAAGGCCGGGGAGCTGTTTTTT.

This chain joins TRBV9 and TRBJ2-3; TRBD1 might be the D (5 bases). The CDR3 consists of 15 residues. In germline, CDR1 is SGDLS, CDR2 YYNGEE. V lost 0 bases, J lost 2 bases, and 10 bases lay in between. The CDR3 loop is CASSVVDSYTDTQYF. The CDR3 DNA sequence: TGTGCCAGCAGCGTAGTAGACAGTTACACAGATACGCAGTATTTT. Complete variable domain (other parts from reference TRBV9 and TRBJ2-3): DSGVTQTPKHLITATGQRVTLRCSPRSGDLSVYWYQQSLDQGLQFLIQYYNGEERAKGNILERFSAQQFPDLHSELNLSSLELGDSALYFCASSVVDSYTDTQYFGPGTRLTVL.

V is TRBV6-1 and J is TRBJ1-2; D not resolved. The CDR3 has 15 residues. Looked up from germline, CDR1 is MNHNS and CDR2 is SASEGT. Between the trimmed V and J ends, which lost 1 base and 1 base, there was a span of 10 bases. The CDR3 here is CASSEGSVVNYGYTF. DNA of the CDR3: TGTGCCAGCAGTGAAGGTTCGGTTGTTAACTATGGCTACACCTTC.

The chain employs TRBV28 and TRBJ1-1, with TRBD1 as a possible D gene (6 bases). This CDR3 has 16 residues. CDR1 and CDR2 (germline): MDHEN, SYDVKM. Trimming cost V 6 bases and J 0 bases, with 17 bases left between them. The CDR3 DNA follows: TGTGCCAGCAGGGCCACGGGGGCGGTCTTGAACACTGAAGCTTTCTTT. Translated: CASRATGAVLNTEAFF.

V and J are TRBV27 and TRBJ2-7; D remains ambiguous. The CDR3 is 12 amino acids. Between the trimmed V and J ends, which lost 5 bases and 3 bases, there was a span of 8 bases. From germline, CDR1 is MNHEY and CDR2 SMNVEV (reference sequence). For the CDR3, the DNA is TGTGCCAGCAGTCTGATTAACTACGAGCAGTACTTC. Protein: CASSLINYEQYF.

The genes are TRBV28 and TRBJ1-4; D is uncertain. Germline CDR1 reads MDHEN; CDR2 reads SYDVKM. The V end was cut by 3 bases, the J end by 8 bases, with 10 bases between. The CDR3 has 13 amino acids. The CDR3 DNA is TGTGCCAGCAGTTTGAGGCCCGTGGAAAAACTGTTTTTT. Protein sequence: CASSLRPVEKLFF.

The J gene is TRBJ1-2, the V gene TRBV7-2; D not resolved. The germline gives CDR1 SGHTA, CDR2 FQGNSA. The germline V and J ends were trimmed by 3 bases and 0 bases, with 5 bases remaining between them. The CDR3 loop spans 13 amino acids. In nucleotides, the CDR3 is TGTGCCAGCAGCTTGACAACTAACTATGGCTACACCTTC. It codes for CASSLTTNYGYTF.